The entry that follows covers one TCR beta chain sequence. Its specificity is unknown. These data belong to a study of cytomegalovirus exposure and HLA in healthy donors. In the study overall: Genotyping showed around 80% of roughly 400 donors falling in the Caucasian-associated ancestry cluster. General study results and limits: From TCR beta sequences, most subjects' HLA-A and HLA-B alleles were reportedly predicted accurately. Per published reports, the classifier diagnosed cytomegalovirus status with high specificity and sensitivity.

Primers for the PCR totalled 60 Vbeta and 13 Jbeta. Data came from immunoSEQ multiplex PCR; TCRdb stores just in-frame clones and leaves some out. The sample lists roughly 150,000 clones, about 68% occurring once. Looked up from germline, CDR1 is SQVTM and CDR2 is ANQGSEA. The CDR3 has 13 residues. V was clipped by 3 bases and J by 2 bases, with 8 bases between them. V and J are TRBV29-1 and TRBJ1-5; D not certain. Sample: PBMCs. The TCR was taken from a man between 18 and 35 years old in good health and CMV-seronegative. CDR3 sequence reads: CSVDEGGNQPQHF. CDR3 nucleotide sequence: TGCAGCGTTGACGAGGGTGGCAATCAGCCCCAGCATTTT.